The 16 T cell receptor beta chains given below trace back to one sample, sequenced in a study of blood T cell repertoires in COVID-19. Assay: immunoSEQ multiplex PCR; the TCRdb copy retains only in-frame clones and omits some. The profile shows hundreds of thousands of clones, around nine tenths of them singletons. Sequenced input: PBMCs or T cells enriched from blood (not recorded which). The receptors derive from a woman in her forties or fifties who had recovered from COVID-19.

CDR3 amino acids: CASSPGAGRSYEQYF. CDR3 bases: TGCGCCAGCTCCCCGGGAGCCGGAAGGTCCTACGAGCAGTACTTC. The chain carries TRBV10-1 and TRBJ2-7, with D possibly TRBD2 on 6 matching bases. The CDR3 contains 15 residues. Germline assignment: CDR1 WNHNN and CDR2 SYGVQD (reference sequence). Trimming took 8 bases from V and 1 from J, leaving 18 bases between them.

The chain combines TRBV30 with TRBJ2-7, with TRBD2 matching over 12 bases. Germline values: CDR1 GTSNPN, CDR2 SVGIG (reference sequence). The CDR3 consists of 16 residues. The V and J ends lost 2 bases and 2 bases, in that order; junction bases with no gene match: 7. The chain's CDR3 is CAWSPSGRAFTYEQYF. As DNA, the CDR3 is TGTGCCTGGAGTCCTAGCGGGAGGGCCTTTACCTACGAGCAGTACTTC.

Worth noting for this clone: Different DNA sequences within this sample yield the same CDR3. This rearrangement joins TRBV28 to TRBJ1-3; 10 bases match TRBD1. The CDR3 covers 15 residues. Germline trimming cut 4 bases from V and 4 bases from J; bases unmatched to any gene: 4. Germline CDR1 reads MDHEN; CDR2 reads SYDVKM. The CDR3 protein is CASSSGQGSGNTIYF. The DNA of the CDR3 is TGTGCCAGCAGTTCGGGACAGGGGTCAGGAAACACCATATATTTT.

The chain has TRBV30 and TRBJ2-2, with 8 positions matching TRBD1. This CDR3 has 15 amino acids. V lost 6 bases and J lost 3; bases outside the gene matches: 9. Germline CDR1 GTSNPN, CDR2 SVGIG (reference sequence). The CDR3 loop reads CACNQGARDTGELFF. CDR3 DNA: TGTGCCTGTAACCAGGGGGCGCGGGACACCGGGGAGCTGTTTTTT.

The J gene is TRBJ1-2, the V gene TRBV19, with no clear D. CDR1 is LNHDA and CDR2 is SQIVND in the germline V gene (reference sequence). V lost 2 bases and J lost 3, with 10 bases in between. CDR3 length: 14 residues. The CDR3 here is CASSIPPGDYGYTF. The CDR3 nucleotides are TGTGCCAGTAGTATACCACCGGGAGACTATGGCTACACCTTC. The variable domain in full, with the rest retrieved from reference TRBV19 and TRBJ1-2, is DGGITQSPKYLFRKEGQNVTLSCEQNLNHDAMYWYRQDPGQGLRLIYYSQIVNDFQKGDIAEGYSVSREKKESFPLTVTSAQKNPTAFYLCASSIPPGDYGYTFGSGTRLTVV.

This chain joins TRBV9 and TRBJ1-4; the match to TRBD1 covers 7 bases. Germline lookup yields CDR1 SGDLS and CDR2 YYNGEE. With V trimmed by 0 bases and J by 5 bases, 4 bases remained unmatched. This CDR3 region has 15 residues. This CDR3 reads CASSVGAGGNEKLFF. CDR3 DNA sequence: TGTGCCAGCAGCGTAGGGGCAGGGGGGAATGAAAAACTGTTTTTT. The variable domain in full, completed from reference TRBV9 and TRBJ1-4, reads DSGVTQTPKHLITATGQRVTLRCSPRSGDLSVYWYQQSLDQGLQFLIQYYNGEERAKGNILERFSAQQFPDLHSELNLSSLELGDSALYFCASSVGAGGNEKLFFGSGTQLSVL.

The rearrangement links TRBV5-1 to TRBJ1-4, with 10 bases aligning to TRBD1. CDR3 size: 17 residues. CDR1 and CDR2 (germline): SGHRS, YFSETQ. V shed 1 base and J 8 bases; nucleotides not matched to a gene: 11. CDR3 DNA sequence: TGCGCCAGCAGCTTGTATGTTAGGACAGGGGGTGGCGAAAAACTGTTTTTT. Its protein product is CASSLYVRTGGGEKLFF. The full variable domain, in which reference TRBV5-1 and TRBJ1-4 provide the parts outside the CDR3, is KAGVTQTPRYLIKTRGQQVTLSCSPISGHRSVSWYQQTPGQGLQFLFEYFSETQRNKGNFPGRFSGRQFSNSRSEMNVSTLELGDSALYLCASSLYVRTGGGEKLFFGSGTQLSVL.

The J gene is TRBJ1-5, the V gene TRBV10-2; a possible D gene is TRBD1 (6 bases). V was pared by 9 bases and J by 6 bases, with 15 bases between. The germline V gene has CDR1 WSHSY and CDR2 SAAADI. The CDR3 is made up of 13 amino acids. The CDR3 here is CASMGGAGQPQHF. CDR3 DNA sequence: TGCGCCAGTATGGGGGGGGCGGGTCAGCCCCAGCATTTT.

V is TRBV9 and J is TRBJ2-7; 9 nucleotides line up with TRBD2. CDR1 and CDR2 from the germline V gene are SGDLS and YYNGEE. V gave up 2 bases and J gave up 6 bases; unmatched junction bases: 3. The CDR3 has 13 residues. The CDR3: CASSVLAGAEQYF. The CDR3 DNA sequence: TGTGCCAGCAGCGTCTTAGCGGGAGCCGAGCAGTACTTC.

The chain joins TRBV2 to TRBJ1-5, with D tentatively TRBD1 (6 bases). V was shortened by 4 bases and J by 4 bases, with 11 bases between the two germline ends. Germline lookup yields CDR1 SNHLY and CDR2 FYNNEI. This CDR3 spans 14 amino acids. This chain's CDR3 is CASSAGTQNQPQHF. The DNA of the CDR3 is TGTGCCAGCAGTGCCGGGACACAAAATCAGCCCCAGCATTTT.

The V gene is TRBV7-9, the J gene TRBJ2-1; 8 bases are a match to TRBD2. The CDR3 is 19 amino acids. The junction had 16 bases not matched to a gene; V was cut back by 2 bases and J by 4 bases. Germline V gene data show CDR1 as SEHNR and CDR2 as FQNEAQ (reference sequence). The CDR3 sequence is CASSLFQIGVAGTYNEQFF. CDR3 DNA sequence: TGTGCCAGCAGCTTATTCCAAATTGGGGTAGCGGGGACTTACAATGAGCAGTTCTTC.

This clone occurred a few times. J is TRBJ2-1 and V is TRBV15, with TRBD2 identical over 8 bases. Per the germline V gene, CDR1 is LNHNV and CDR2 is YYDKDF (reference sequence). V gave up 1 base and J gave up 6 bases; unmatched junction bases: 5. The CDR3 totals 15 residues. The CDR3 reads CATSRGGSGSNEQFF. The DNA for the CDR3 is TGTGCCACCAGCAGAGGAGGGAGCGGGAGCAATGAGCAGTTCTTC.

The chain employs TRBV11-2 and TRBJ2-5; the match to TRBD2 covers 11 bases. CDR1 is SGHAT and CDR2 is FQNNGV in the germline V gene. The CDR3 contains 17 residues. Trimming at V came to 2 bases and at J to 1 base, leaving 6 bases not matched to a gene. DNA for the CDR3: TGTGCCAGCAGCTTACGAACGGGACTAGCGGTCCAAGAGACCCAGTACTTC. Translating it yields CASSLRTGLAVQETQYF.

This clone was counted a single time. The DNA of the CDR3 is TGTGCCAGCAGCTTAGGGGACAGGGTGTTCGCTTTCTTT. It specifies CASSLGDRVFAFF. V gene TRBV7-9 combines with J gene TRBJ1-1; 9 nucleotides align to TRBD1. CDR1 and CDR2 from the germline V gene are SEHNR and FQNEAQ (reference sequence). CDR3 length: 13 amino acids. V was clipped by 1 base and J by 11 bases; unmatched bases: 5. Full variable domain (outside the CDR3, taken from reference TRBV7-9 and TRBJ1-1): DTGVSQNPRHKITKRGQNVTFRCDPISEHNRLYWYRQTLGQGPEFLTYFQNEAQLEKSRLLSDRFSAERPKGSFSTLEIQRTEQGDSAMYLCASSLGDRVFAFFGQGTRLTVV.

V gene TRBV29-1 combines with J gene TRBJ2-7, with 10 bases identical to TRBD1. J lost 9 bases, V lost 5 bases, and 10 bases had no gene match. Germline CDR1 reads SQVTM; CDR2 reads ANQGSEA. CDR3 length equals 13 residues. The CDR3 DNA reads as TGCAGCGTTACGGGACAGGGGACTACGAGGCAGTACTTC. This sequence encodes CSVTGQGTTRQYF.

The rearrangement joins TRBV29-1 to TRBJ2-7; D perhaps matches TRBD1 (5 bases). The germline V gene encodes CDR1 SQVTM and CDR2 ANQGSEA. The CDR3 is 12 residues long. V gave up 6 bases and J gave up 5 bases, with 14 bases separating them. In nucleotides, the CDR3 is TGCAGCGTCAAGGGGCTCAGGGACGAGCAGTACTTC. As protein: CSVKGLRDEQYF.